This T cell receptor (beta chain) was documented in a study of T cells in localized non-small cell lung cancer. Sequencing used immunoSEQ multiplex PCR; TCRdb keeps in-frame clones, though not all of them. The sample lists 5,500 to 6,500 clones; 84% were seen once. This TCR was sampled from a female donor older than 55 with stage II lung adenocarcinoma. Sequences were derived from peripheral blood mononuclear cells, sampled before any cancer treatment.

The CDR3 here is CASSLPPRQGGGYTF. The CDR3 DNA reads TGTGCCAGCAGTCTACCACCCAGACAGGGCGGTGGCTACACCTTC. The chain couples TRBV2 to TRBJ1-2, with 7 bases that match TRBD1. Losses at the gene ends were 5 bases for V and 7 bases for J; bases not matched to a gene: 13. CDR3 length: 15 amino acids. CDR1 is SNHLY and CDR2 is FYNNEI in the germline V gene.